The clone carrying this T cell receptor beta chain was seen more than once but under ten times. Its antigen is unknown. Germline V gene sequence: CDR1 MNHNS, CDR2 SASEGT. J lost 6 bases, V lost 6 bases, and 11 bases had no gene match. The CDR3 length is 15 residues. This sample was taken from a study of beta chain features in type 1 diabetes. The investigators reverse transcribed all of the isolated RNA, so they sequenced expressed TCRB transcripts. The assay was immunoSEQ multiplex PCR, and TCRdb's table has in-frame clones only and misses some. This sample carries 240,000 or so clones, 14% of them seen once, and the ten largest clones take approximately 0.018%. Overall study findings and caveats: TCRB repertoires of naive, central memory and Treg cells appeared more similar among patients than among healthy donors. Shortening of TCRB CDR3s, moderate but significant, appeared in all four CD4+ subsets of Type 1 diabetes patients. At VDJ recombination sites, type 1 diabetes patients had fewer insertions and more deleted nucleotides.

This TCR came from a man aged 30-40 years with type 1 diabetes. The chain employs TRBV6-1 and TRBJ2-4; TRBD1 matches at 7 bases. Input material: naive CD4+ T cells from blood. In nucleotides, the CDR3 is TGTGCCAGCAGGGAAATCGCGGCAGGGGGAAACATTCAGTACTTC. It yields the protein CASREIAAGGNIQYF.